This note documents a single T cell receptor (beta chain) sequence. Preparation of the TCRbeta library was carried out with unique molecular identifiers. TCRdb re-analysed the PCR reads in MiXCR, keeping a single row per CDR3 protein. The table has about 300,000 distinct CDR3 sequences, roughly a tenth seen once. Germline V gene data show CDR1 as MNHNS and CDR2 as SASEGT. J lost 1 base, V lost 9 bases, and 3 bases had no gene match. The length of the CDR3 is 14 residues. The data originate from a study of T-cell reconstitution after alpha-beta-depleted transplantation in children. This material consisted of PBMCs, taken before TCRalphabeta/CD19-depleted stem cell transplant. The chain recombines TRBV6-1 with TRBJ2-2; 9 bases map to TRBD1. The sequence was collected from a boy under three years old with acute myeloid leukemia, due to receive a stem cell transplant. In DNA form, the CDR3 reads TGTGCCAGTGCGGGACAGGGGAACACCGGGGAGCTGTTTTTT. It specifies CASAGQGNTGELFF.